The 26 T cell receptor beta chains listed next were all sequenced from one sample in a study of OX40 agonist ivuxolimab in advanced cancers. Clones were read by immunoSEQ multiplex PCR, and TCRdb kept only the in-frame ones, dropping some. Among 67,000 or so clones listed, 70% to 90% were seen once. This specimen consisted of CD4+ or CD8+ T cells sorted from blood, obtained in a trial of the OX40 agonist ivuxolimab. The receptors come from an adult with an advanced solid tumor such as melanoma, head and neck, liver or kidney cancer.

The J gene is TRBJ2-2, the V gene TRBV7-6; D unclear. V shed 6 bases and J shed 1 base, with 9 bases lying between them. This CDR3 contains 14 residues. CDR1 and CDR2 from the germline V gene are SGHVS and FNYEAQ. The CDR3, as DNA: TGTGCCAGCAGAGGATACCGGAACACCGGGGAGCTGTTTTTT. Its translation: CASRGYRNTGELFF.

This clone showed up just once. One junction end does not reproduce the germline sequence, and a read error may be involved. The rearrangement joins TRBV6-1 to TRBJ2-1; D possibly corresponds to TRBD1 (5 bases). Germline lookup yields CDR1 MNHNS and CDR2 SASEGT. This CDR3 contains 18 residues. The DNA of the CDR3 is TGTGCAAGCAGTGCCTTTGCTGGAACTCAGGGTTCCTACAATGAGCAGTTCTTC. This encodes CASSAFAGTQGSYNEQFF.

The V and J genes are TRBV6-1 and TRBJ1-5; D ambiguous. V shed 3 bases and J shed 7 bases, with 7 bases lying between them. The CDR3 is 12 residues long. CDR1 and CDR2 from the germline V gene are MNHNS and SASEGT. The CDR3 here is CASSESRQPQHF. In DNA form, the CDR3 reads TGTGCCAGCAGTGAGTCTAGACAGCCCCAGCATTTT.

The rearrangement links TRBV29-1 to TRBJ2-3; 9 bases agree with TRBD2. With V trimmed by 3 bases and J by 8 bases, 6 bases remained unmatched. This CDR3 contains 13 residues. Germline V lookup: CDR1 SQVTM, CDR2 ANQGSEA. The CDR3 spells CSVEVAGVGTQYF. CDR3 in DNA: TGCAGCGTTGAGGTAGCGGGAGTGGGTACGCAGTATTTT.

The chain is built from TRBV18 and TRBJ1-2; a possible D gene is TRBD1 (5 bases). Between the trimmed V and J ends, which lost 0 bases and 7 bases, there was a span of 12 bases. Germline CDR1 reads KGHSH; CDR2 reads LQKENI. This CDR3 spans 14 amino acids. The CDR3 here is CASSPPGPASGYTF. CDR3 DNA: TGTGCCAGCTCACCACCGGGGCCAGCCAGTGGCTACACCTTC. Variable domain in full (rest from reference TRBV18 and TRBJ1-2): NAGVMQNPRHLVRRRGQEARLRCSPMKGHSHVYWYRQLPEEGLKFMVYLQKENIIDESGMPKERFSAEFPKEGPSILRIQQVVRGDSAAYFCASSPPGPASGYTFGSGTRLTVV.

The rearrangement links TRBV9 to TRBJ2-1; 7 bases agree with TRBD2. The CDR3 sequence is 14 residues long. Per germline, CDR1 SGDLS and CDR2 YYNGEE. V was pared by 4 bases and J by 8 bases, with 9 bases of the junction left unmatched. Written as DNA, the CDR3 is TGTGCCAGCAGCCTCCGGCCCCGGGGGGATGAGCAGTTCTTC. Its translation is CASSLRPRGDEQFF.

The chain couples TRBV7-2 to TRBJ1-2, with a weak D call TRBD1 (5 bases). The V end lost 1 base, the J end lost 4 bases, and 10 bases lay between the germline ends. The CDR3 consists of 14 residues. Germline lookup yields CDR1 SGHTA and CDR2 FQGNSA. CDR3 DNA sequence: TGTGCCAGCAGCTTAGTGGGGGTCGGCTATGGCTACACCTTC. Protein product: CASSLVGVGYGYTF.

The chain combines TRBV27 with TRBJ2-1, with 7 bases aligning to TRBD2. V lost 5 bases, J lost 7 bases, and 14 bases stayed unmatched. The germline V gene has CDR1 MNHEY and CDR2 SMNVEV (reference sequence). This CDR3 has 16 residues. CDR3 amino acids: CASSPSLGGSLNEQFF. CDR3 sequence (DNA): TGTGCCAGCAGTCCCTCATTGGGCGGGAGTTTAAATGAGCAGTTCTTC.

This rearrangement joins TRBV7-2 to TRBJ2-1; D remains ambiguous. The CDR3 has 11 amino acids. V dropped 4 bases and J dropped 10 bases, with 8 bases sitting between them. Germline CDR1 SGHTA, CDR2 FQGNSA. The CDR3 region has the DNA TGTGCCAGCAGCTCGGCTTTAGAGCAGTTCTTC. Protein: CASSSALEQFF. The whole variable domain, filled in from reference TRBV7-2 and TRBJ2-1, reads GAGVSQSPSNKVTEKGKDVELRCDPISGHTALYWYRQSLGQGLEFLIYFQGNSAPDKSGLPSDRFSAERTGGSVSTLTIQRTQQEDSAVYLCASSSALEQFFGPGTRLTVL.

As DNA, the CDR3 is TGTGCCAGCAGCTGGCTGGGGGGCGCAGATACGCAGTATTTT. This encodes CASSWLGGADTQYF. The chain employs TRBV7-9 and TRBJ2-3; D possibly uses TRBD1 or TRBD2 (6 bases each). CDR3 length: 14 residues. Trimming removed 4 bases from V and 4 bases from J, with 12 bases in between. Germline CDR1 is SEHNR and CDR2 is FQNEAQ (reference sequence).

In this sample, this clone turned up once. The CDR3 nucleotides read TGTGCCAGCAGCCCCGGGACAGGGGGATACAATGAGCAGTTCTTC. Residues: CASSPGTGGYNEQFF. The chain is built from TRBV7-2 and TRBJ2-1; 11 bases match TRBD1. CDR1 and CDR2 from the germline V gene are SGHTA and FQGNSA. V gave up 5 bases and J gave up 4 bases; unmatched junction bases: 4. This CDR3 contains 15 residues.

CDR3 in amino acids: CASSGGRAGGPGETQYF. CDR3 DNA: TGTGCCAGCTCAGGGGGCAGGGCGGGAGGGCCTGGTGAGACCCAGTACTTC. This sequence joins TRBV2 and TRBJ2-5, with D perhaps matching TRBD2 (9 bases). Germline CDR1 SNHLY, CDR2 FYNNEI. V shed 8 bases and J shed 5 bases, with 27 bases lying between them. This CDR3 has 17 residues.

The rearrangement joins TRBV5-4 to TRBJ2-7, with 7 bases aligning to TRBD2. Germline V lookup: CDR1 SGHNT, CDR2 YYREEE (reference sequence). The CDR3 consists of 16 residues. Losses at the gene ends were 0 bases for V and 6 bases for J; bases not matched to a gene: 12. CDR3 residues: CASSLELGRGMGEQYF. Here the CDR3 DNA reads TGTGCCAGCAGCTTGGAGTTGGGGCGGGGGATGGGCGAGCAGTACTTC.

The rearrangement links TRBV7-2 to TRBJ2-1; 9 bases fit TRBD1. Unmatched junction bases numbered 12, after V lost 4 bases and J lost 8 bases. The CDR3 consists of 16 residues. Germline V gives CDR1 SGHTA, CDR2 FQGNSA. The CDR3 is CASSSSRDRANDEQFF. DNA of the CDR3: TGTGCCAGCAGCTCCTCCCGGGACAGGGCAAACGATGAGCAGTTCTTC.

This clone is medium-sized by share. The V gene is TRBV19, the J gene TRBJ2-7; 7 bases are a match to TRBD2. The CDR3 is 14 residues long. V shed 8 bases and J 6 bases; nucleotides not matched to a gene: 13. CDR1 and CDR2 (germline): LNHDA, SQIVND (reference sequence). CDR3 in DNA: TGTGCCAGTCGATCGGGCGCGGGAGCGCGCGAGCAGTACTTC. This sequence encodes CASRSGAGAREQYF.

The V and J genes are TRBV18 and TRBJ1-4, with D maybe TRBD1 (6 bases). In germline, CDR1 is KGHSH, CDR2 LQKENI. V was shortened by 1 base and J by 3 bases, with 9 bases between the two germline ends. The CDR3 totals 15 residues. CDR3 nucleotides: TGTGCCAGCTCACCACGGTCAGGGGCTAATGAAAAACTGTTTTTT. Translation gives CASSPRSGANEKLFF.

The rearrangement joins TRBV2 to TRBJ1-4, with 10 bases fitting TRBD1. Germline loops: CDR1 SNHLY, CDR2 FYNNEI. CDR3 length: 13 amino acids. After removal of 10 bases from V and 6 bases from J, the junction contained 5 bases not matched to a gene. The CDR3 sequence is CATKGQGHEKLFF. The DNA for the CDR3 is TGTGCCACCAAGGGACAGGGGCATGAAAAACTGTTTTTT.

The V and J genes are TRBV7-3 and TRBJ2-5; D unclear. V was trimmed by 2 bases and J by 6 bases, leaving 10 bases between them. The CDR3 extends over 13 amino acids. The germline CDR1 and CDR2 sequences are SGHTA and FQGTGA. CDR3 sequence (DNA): TGTGCCAGCAGCTTAGATGTCCTGAAGACCCAGTACTTC. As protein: CASSLDVLKTQYF.

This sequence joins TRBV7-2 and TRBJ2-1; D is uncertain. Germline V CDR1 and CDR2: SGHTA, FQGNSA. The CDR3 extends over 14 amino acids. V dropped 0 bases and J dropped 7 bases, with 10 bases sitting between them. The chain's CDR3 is CASSLAWTQNEQFF. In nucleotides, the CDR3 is TGTGCCAGCAGCTTAGCTTGGACGCAAAATGAGCAGTTCTTC.

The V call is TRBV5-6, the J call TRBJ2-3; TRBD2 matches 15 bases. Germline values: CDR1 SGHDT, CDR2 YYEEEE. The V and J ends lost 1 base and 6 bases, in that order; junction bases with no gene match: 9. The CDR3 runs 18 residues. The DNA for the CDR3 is TGTGCCAGCAGCTTGAGGACTAGCGGGAGGGCCGGTCGGGATACGCAGTATTTT. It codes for CASSLRTSGRAGRDTQYF.

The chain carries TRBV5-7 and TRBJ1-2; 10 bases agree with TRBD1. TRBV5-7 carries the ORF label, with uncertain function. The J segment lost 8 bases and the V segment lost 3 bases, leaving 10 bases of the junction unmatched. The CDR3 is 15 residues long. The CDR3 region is CASSSPTGGAGGYTF. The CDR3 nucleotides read TGTGCCAGCAGCTCGCCGACAGGGGGCGCGGGGGGCTACACCTTC.

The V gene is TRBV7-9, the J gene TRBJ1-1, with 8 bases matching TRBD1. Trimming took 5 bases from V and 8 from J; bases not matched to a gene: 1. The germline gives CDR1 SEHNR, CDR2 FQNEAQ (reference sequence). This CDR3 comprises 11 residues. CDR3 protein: CASSRTGEAFF. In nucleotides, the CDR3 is TGTGCCAGCAGCCGGACAGGGGAAGCTTTCTTT. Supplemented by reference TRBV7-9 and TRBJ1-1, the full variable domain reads DTGVSQNPRHKITKRGQNVTFRCDPISEHNRLYWYRQTLGQGPEFLTYFQNEAQLEKSRLLSDRFSAERPKGSFSTLEIQRTEQGDSAMYLCASSRTGEAFFGQGTRLTVV.

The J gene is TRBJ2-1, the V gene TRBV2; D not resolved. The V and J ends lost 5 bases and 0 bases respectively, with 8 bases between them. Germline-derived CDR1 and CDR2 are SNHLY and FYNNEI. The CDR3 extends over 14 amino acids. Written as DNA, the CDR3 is TGTGCCAGCAGTAGGGAAAGCTCCTACAATGAGCAGTTCTTC. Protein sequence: CASSRESSYNEQFF.

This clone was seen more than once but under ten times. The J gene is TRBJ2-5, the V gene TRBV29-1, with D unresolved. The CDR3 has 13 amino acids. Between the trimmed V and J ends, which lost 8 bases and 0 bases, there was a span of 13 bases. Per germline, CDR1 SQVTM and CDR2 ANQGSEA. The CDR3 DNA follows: TGCAGCTCATCCATGGGGTACCAAGAGACCCAGTACTTC. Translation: CSSSMGYQETQYF.

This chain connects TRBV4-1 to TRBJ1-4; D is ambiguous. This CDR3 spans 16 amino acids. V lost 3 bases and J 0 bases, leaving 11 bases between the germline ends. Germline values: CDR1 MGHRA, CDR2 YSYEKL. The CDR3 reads CASSHLTDATNEKLFF. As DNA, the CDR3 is TGCGCCAGCAGCCACCTCACAGACGCAACTAATGAAAAACTGTTTTTT.

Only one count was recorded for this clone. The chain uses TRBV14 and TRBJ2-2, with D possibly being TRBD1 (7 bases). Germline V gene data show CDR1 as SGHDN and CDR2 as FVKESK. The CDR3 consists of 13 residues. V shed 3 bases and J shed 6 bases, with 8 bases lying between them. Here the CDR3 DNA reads TGTGCCAGCAGCCACAGGGGGGCCGGGGAGCTGTTTTTT. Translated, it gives CASSHRGAGELFF.